Below, one TCR beta chain is given with its context. Its target antigen remains unknown. No base quality values were provided; no much bigger clone lies one nucleotide off. This specimen comes from a study of blood T cell repertoires in COVID-19 (dated by TCRdb to 2020 to 2021). Regarding the complete study: The collaborator samples originated in the United States, Italy and Spain and spanned the acute and convalescent phases of COVID-19. The dataset comprised deeply sampled blood TCRbeta repertoires from subjects exposed to, actively infected with, or recovered from COVID-19. The repertoires were released in a freely available public database intended as a resource for research on the immune response to SARS-CoV-2. The prospective study material was composed of cDNA or gDNA derived from T cells, B-cell-depleted T cells, or PBMCs. Where available, HLA class I and class II types were taken from metadata supplied by the sample provider and were not determined by assay-based typing. A de-identified subject ID, COVID-19 status, age in years and sex were almost always included in the sample metadata. The samples were drawn from the first 160 participants of the ongoing ImmuneRACE study and from 950 to 1,500 subjects provided by 6 global collaborators.

TCRbeta CDR3 regions were amplified from genomic DNA by means of the immunoSEQ Assay, a bias-controlled multiplex PCR. On the study's bioinformatics: The number of nucleated cells in each sample was estimated from the amplification of reference gene primers within the assay. Sequence reads were collapsed and filtered to measure the absolute abundance of every unique TCRbeta CDR3 rearrangement. For each sample, productive Simpson clonality was calculated as the square root of Simpson's diversity index across productive rearrangements. As stored in TCRdb, this immuneACCESS dataset retains in-frame rearrangements with V and J assigned. A fraction of the clones does not appear; measured against another copy, unresolved V genes explain less than half of the discrepancy, and the remainder lacks a known reason. V and J calls and clone size come straight from that table; D and trimming were deduced from the DNA. Within this sample are about 430,000 clones, with approximately 90% of them counted one time only. Jointly, the top ten make up 0.8% to 1% of the sample.

General conclusions and limits of the study: How much clinical and demographic metadata was included differed by source and by participant, and the metadata was provided uncurated.

One collaborating source in Seattle enrolled patients while the patients were actively infected and followed the patients over time throughout the course of disease. Each collaborating institution followed its own protocols to collect whole blood in K2EDTA tubes. For TCRbeta analysis, collaborators shipped samples as frozen whole blood, isolated PBMCs, or DNA extracted from either of those sample types. The TCR sequence derives from a man aged 18 to 30 with COVID-19, enrolled during active disease. Sequenced input: peripheral blood.

The DNA sequence follows: TGTGCCAGCAGCGAATCGGGACAGGCTTTAGGAGAGCAGTACTTC. Translated, it gives CASSESGQALGEQYF. The sequence is built from TRBV2 and TRBJ2-7, with TRBD1 matching 8 junction bases. The germline V and J ends show losses of 6 bases and 7 bases respectively, and no gene match explains 14 bases of the junction. The CDR3 measures 15 amino acids from cysteine to phenylalanine. Only the CDR3 region is kept as DNA, spanning 45 bases read in frame from base 1. CDR1 and CDR2 are drawn from the germline V gene: SNHLY, FYNNEI.